The clone carrying this T cell receptor beta chain was counted at least ten times. Each donor (without exception) was a healthy Caucasian. This record comes from a study of identical twins. Germline CDR1 MNHEY, CDR2 SVGAGI. Trimming stripped 1 base from V and 5 bases from J, with 6 bases between. CDR3 length: 13 residues. TCRdb ran MiXCR on the 5' RACE reads and lists one entry per CDR3 protein. The data contain fewer than 250,000 distinct CDR3 sequences, 7.5% of them singletons. The data were also submitted as part of a second study, on yellow fever vaccine responses in identical twins. Per that paper: Twins reportedly had a vaccine T cell response that seemed partly convergent, partly personalized.

The sequence came from a young woman in good health. The rearrangement links TRBV6-5 to TRBJ2-1; no reliable D call. The sequenced sample was CD8+ T cells sorted from blood. Here the CDR3 DNA reads TGTGCCAGCAGTTACTTTGGGGACAATGAGCAGTTCTTC. Protein: CASSYFGDNEQFF.